The following is a TCR beta chain sequence with its context. The antigen remains undetermined. The data originate from a study of T cells in Graves' hyperthyroidism and ophthalmopathy. Study results and limitations: In blood, most of the thyroid clonotypes expanded above 0.001 were also present.

The CDR3 spans 15 residues. The germline V and J ends were trimmed by 6 bases and 0 bases, with 15 bases remaining between them. Patients having uncontrolled infection, another autoimmune disease, pregnancy or lactation were not included. Each diagnosis drew on symptoms, thyroxine, TRAb, thyroid ultrasound and orbital computed tomography findings. RNA transcripts served as the template for amplifying TCR beta CDR3 regions. First-round RT-PCR of the TCR CDR3 relied on the HTBI primer set. TCRdb called the multiplex PCR reads again in MiXCR, with one record for every CDR3 protein. This sample has 490,000 or so distinct CDR3 sequences, with 46% found just once.

V and J are TRBV12-3 or TRBV12-4 and TRBJ2-7; the D is unclear. The sample was peripheral blood or thyroid tissue (not recorded which). This receptor was obtained from an adult woman with Graves' disease, either hyperthyroidism or ophthalmopathy (not recorded which). Written as DNA, the CDR3 is TGTGCCAGCAGCCCAAGGCCGCCCTACTCCTACGAGCAGTACTTC. Translation: CASSPRPPYSYEQYF.